This T cell receptor beta chain appears in the sequencing data of a study of blood T cell repertoires in COVID-19. Per germline, CDR1 SGHRS and CDR2 YFSETQ. This CDR3 is 14 amino acids long. Trimming took 3 bases from V and 6 from J; bases not matched to a gene: 8. Sequencing used immunoSEQ multiplex PCR; TCRdb keeps in-frame clones, though not all of them. The data show approximately 380,000 clones, 85% to 90% seen once. The sequencing sample was made of PBMCs or T cells enriched from blood (not recorded which). The chain recombines TRBV5-1 with TRBJ1-2; TRBD1 matches 7 bases. The sequence derives from a young woman who had recovered from COVID-19. The CDR3 region has the DNA TGCGCCAGCAGCTCGTCGACAGGGATGGATGGCTACACCTTC. Amino acid sequence: CASSSSTGMDGYTF.